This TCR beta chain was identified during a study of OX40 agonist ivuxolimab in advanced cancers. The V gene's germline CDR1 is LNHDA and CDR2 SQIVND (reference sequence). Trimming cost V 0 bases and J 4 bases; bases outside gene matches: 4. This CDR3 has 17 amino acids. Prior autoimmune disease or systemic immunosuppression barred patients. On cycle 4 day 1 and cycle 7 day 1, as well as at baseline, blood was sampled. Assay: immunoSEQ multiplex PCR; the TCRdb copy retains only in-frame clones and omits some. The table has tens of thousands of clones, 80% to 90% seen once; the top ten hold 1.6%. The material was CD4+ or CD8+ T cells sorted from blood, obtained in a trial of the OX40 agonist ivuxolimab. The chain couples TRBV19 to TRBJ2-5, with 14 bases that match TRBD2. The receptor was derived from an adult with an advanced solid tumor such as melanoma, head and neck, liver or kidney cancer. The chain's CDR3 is CASSIDGTSGSRETQYF. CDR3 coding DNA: TGTGCCAGTAGTATAGATGGGACTAGCGGGAGTCGAGAGACCCAGTACTTC. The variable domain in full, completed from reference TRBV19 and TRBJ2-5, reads DGGITQSPKYLFRKEGQNVTLSCEQNLNHDAMYWYRQDPGQGLRLIYYSQIVNDFQKGDIAEGYSVSREKKESFPLTVTSAQKNPTAFYLCASSIDGTSGSRETQYFGPGTRLLVL.